These 9 T cell receptor beta chains were all obtained from the same sample, sequenced in a study of control samples from healthy donors and cancer patients. The table came from immunoSEQ multiplex PCR; TCRdb's copy has only in-frame clones and leaves some out. The repertoire consists of approximately 150,000 clones, with 92% occurring once and the leading ten covering about 0.64%. Sequences were obtained from blood. These receptors were obtained from a woman aged 25 to 39 in good health.

This clone was seen once. The rearrangement joins TRBV6-5 to TRBJ2-2, with a weak D call TRBD1 (5 bases). CDR3 length equals 14 residues. Germline CDR1 MNHEY, CDR2 SVGAGI. Trimming removed 6 bases at V and 6 bases at J, with 14 bases between. CDR3 sequence reads: CASRDIIASGELFF. The CDR3 DNA sequence: TGTGCCAGCAGGGACATAATAGCTTCCGGGGAGCTGTTTTTT.

J is TRBJ1-1 and V is TRBV13; D ambiguous. V was shortened by 2 bases and J by 6 bases, with 10 bases between the two germline ends. The length of the CDR3 is 13 residues. Germline assignment: CDR1 PRHDT and CDR2 FYEKMQ (reference sequence). CDR3: CASSLMGTPEAFF. CDR3 coding DNA: TGTGCCAGCAGCTTAATGGGTACTCCTGAAGCTTTCTTT.

This clone has more than one count but fewer than ten. V and J are TRBV6-5 and TRBJ2-1; D unclear. CDR3 size: 11 residues. Germline V gene data show CDR1 as MNHEY and CDR2 as SVGAGI. V lost 6 bases and J 4 bases, leaving 4 bases between the germline ends. The CDR3: CASRSYNEQFF. In nucleotides, the CDR3 is TGTGCCAGCAGGTCATACAATGAGCAGTTCTTC.

This clone was seen a handful of times. V and J are TRBV19 and TRBJ1-5; no clear D. The CDR3 extends over 12 amino acids. Germline CDR1 and CDR2: LNHDA and SQIVND (reference sequence). V was pared by 3 bases and J by 3 bases, with 3 bases between. In nucleotides, the CDR3 is TGTGCCAGTAGTATTCACAATCAGCCCCAGCATTTT. Translation: CASSIHNQPQHF. Together with reference TRBV19 and TRBJ1-5, the CDR3 gives the full variable domain: DGGITQSPKYLFRKEGQNVTLSCEQNLNHDAMYWYRQDPGQGLRLIYYSQIVNDFQKGDIAEGYSVSREKKESFPLTVTSAQKNPTAFYLCASSIHNQPQHFGDGTRLSIL.

This chain uses TRBV4-1 with TRBJ2-1; weak D call: TRBD2 (7 bases). V gave up 3 bases and J gave up 7 bases, with 19 bases separating them. The CDR3 sequence is 16 residues long. The germline V gene has CDR1 MGHRA and CDR2 YSYEKL. Written as DNA, the CDR3 is TGCGCCAGCAGCCACCCCTGGGGGACTACAGGGAATGAGCAGTTCTTC. Protein: CASSHPWGTTGNEQFF.

The chain uses TRBV7-2 and TRBJ2-3; D gene unclear. Trimming took off 4 bases at V and 6 bases at J, with 14 bases between the two ends. CDR3 length: 14 amino acids. Germline V gene data show CDR1 as SGHTA and CDR2 as FQGNSA. CDR3 DNA: TGTGCCAGCAGCTCAAACTGGATTTCCGATACGCAGTATTTT. Translation gives CASSSNWISDTQYF.

The gene calls are TRBV19 and TRBJ2-5, with D perhaps TRBD1 (6 bases). Germline lookup yields CDR1 LNHDA and CDR2 SQIVND (reference sequence). The V gene lost 4 bases and the J gene lost 5 bases, with 17 bases spanning the gap. CDR3 size: 15 residues. DNA for the CDR3: TGTGCCAGTAGTACACAGGGACCCCCCCAGGAGACCCAGTACTTC. It encodes CASSTQGPPQETQYF.

The chain couples TRBV6-1 to TRBJ2-1, with 11 bases aligning to TRBD2. The ends lost 3 bases at V and 7 bases at J; junction bases unmatched: 5. The CDR3 is 15 residues long. CDR1 MNHNS and CDR2 SASEGT come from the germline V gene. DNA for the CDR3: TGTGCCAGCAGTGACCTTAGCGGGAGGGTGAATGAGCAGTTCTTC. Amino acids: CASSDLSGRVNEQFF.

The rearrangement uses TRBV29-1 and TRBJ1-5, with D maybe TRBD1 (5 bases). The length of the CDR3 is 12 residues. Germline V gene sequence: CDR1 SQVTM, CDR2 ANQGSEA. The V end was cut by 4 bases, the J end by 5 bases, with 9 bases between. The CDR3 DNA is TGCAGCGTTGGGGGCAGGGATCAGCCCCAGCATTTT. This codes for CSVGGRDQPQHF.